The 3 T cell receptor beta chains reported below all come from one sample, sequenced in a study of Ad26.COV2.S vaccination and SARS-CoV-2 variants. Clones were sequenced by immunoSEQ multiplex PCR, and TCRdb holds only the in-frame ones, with some missing. The profile shows fewer than 500,000 clones, about 88% of them singletons. Treatment: approximately 18 received Ad26.COV2.S at low or high dose, single or two shots; 5 received placebo; per-sample allocation not given. Samples were taken on day 63 after the first vaccine or placebo injection. The sequencing used peripheral blood, collected in a trial of Ad26.COV2.S vaccine versus placebo. These receptors all come from a person between 18 and 65 years old who received the Ad26.COV2.S COVID-19 vaccine or a placebo.

This CDR3 reads CASSEQGGYEQYV. The CDR3 DNA sequence: TGTGCCAGCAGTGAGCAGGGAGGCTACGAGCAGTACGTC. The gene calls are TRBV6-1 and TRBJ2-7; tentative D call: TRBD2 (6 bases). V lost 3 bases, J lost 3 bases, and 9 bases lay in between. The CDR3 runs 13 residues. CDR1 MNHNS and CDR2 SASEGT come from the germline V gene.

The chain combines TRBV5-1 with TRBJ2-1; 8 bases agree with TRBD1. Trimming at V came to 4 bases and at J to 2 bases, leaving 5 bases not matched to a gene. The length of the CDR3 is 15 residues. Germline V gives CDR1 SGHRS, CDR2 YFSETQ. This CDR3 is CASSRGQGAYNEQFF. The CDR3, as DNA: TGCGCCAGCAGCCGCGGACAGGGCGCCTACAATGAGCAGTTCTTC.

This chain uses TRBV6-1 with TRBJ1-1; D possibly corresponds to TRBD1 (5 bases). Germline lookup yields CDR1 MNHNS and CDR2 SASEGT. This CDR3 is 16 amino acids long. Between the trimmed V and J ends, which lost 1 base and 0 bases, there was a span of 12 bases. The CDR3 here is CASSEGQQYMNTEAFF. For the CDR3, the DNA is TGTGCCAGCAGTGAAGGACAGCAATACATGAACACTGAAGCTTTCTTT.